This is a list of T cell receptor beta chains from one sample in a study of shared clonotypes between healthy human individuals. Profiled with immunoSEQ multiplex PCR; TCRdb holds only in-frame clones, not every one. The table records about 1.5 million clones, 95% to 97% of them present only once. Sequencing was performed on naive CD4+ T cells sorted from blood. All receptors come from a man aged 25 to 45 in good health. Both conserved end residues are part of each CDR3. The D gene is left open where the match is weak. Not all rows give a size; the values are once, few, many and, for expanded clones, a class.

TRBV5-1	TRBD1	NA	TRBJ2-5	TGCGCCAGCAGCCTGACAGGGGAAACTGAAGAGACCCAGTACTTC	CASSLTGETEETQYF
TRBV6-6	NA	NA	TRBJ2-1	TGTGCCAGCAGTTATGGGAGCAATGAGCAGTTCTTC	CASSYGSNEQFF
TRBV4-3	NA	once	TRBJ1-1	TGCGCCAGCAGTAAATCTGGAGAAGCTTTCTTT	CASSKSGEAFF
TRBV30	NA	NA	TRBJ2-7	TGTGCCTGGAGATCCCGAAGGGGGGCCTACGAGCAGTACTTC	CAWRSRRGAYEQYF
TRBV5-1	NA	NA	TRBJ2-7	TGCACCAGCTTCCTTCTCTGCGAGCAGTACTTC	CTSFLLCEQYF
TRBV15	TRBD2	NA	TRBJ2-1	TGTGCCACCAGCAGAACTAGCGGGAGGGCTTATAGCTCCTACAATGAGCAGTTCTTC	CATSRTSGRAYSSYNEQFF
TRBV7-2	NA	NA	TRBJ2-7	TGTGCCAGCAGTCGAGGGTTGTACGAGCAGTACTTC	CASSRGLYEQYF
TRBV10-1	TRBD2	once	TRBJ2-1	TGCGCCAGCAGTGAGTCGGCTAGCGGGAGCCTTGAGCAGTTCTTC	CASSESASGSLEQFF
TRBV7-3	TRBD2	NA	TRBJ2-2	TGTGCCAGCACCAAGCATGTCCGCGGGGGGAACACCGGGGAGCTGTTTTTT	CASTKHVRGGNTGELFF
TRBV7-9	NA	NA	TRBJ1-2	TGTGCCAGCAGCCCCCGGACAGAAGCTAACTATGGCTACACCTTC	CASSPRTEANYGYTF
TRBV7-6	TRBD2	NA	TRBJ2-5	TGTGCCAGCAGCTTAGAAGCGGGAGGGCCTAATGGGGAGACCCAGTACTTC	CASSLEAGGPNGETQYF
TRBV9	NA	NA	TRBJ2-3	TGTGCCAGCAGCGCGGGGCTTAGCACAGATACGCAGTATTTT	CASSAGLSTDTQYF
TRBV7-2	NA	NA	TRBJ1-1	TGTGCCAGCAGCCCACCGGAAGCTTTCTTT	CASSPPEAFF
TRBV4-3	TRBD1	NA	TRBJ2-2	TGCGCCAGCAGCTCCCGGACAGGGAGGAACACCGGGGAGCTGTTTTTT	CASSSRTGRNTGELFF
TRBV10-1	NA	NA	TRBJ2-1	TGCGCCAGCGGGAGCCCCAAATCCTACAATGAGCAGTTCTTC	CASGSPKSYNEQFF
TRBV4-1	TRBD2	once	TRBJ2-7	TGCGCCAGCTCAACCCCCACTAGCGGGAGTTACGAGCAGTACTTC	CASSTPTSGSYEQYF
TRBV28	TRBD1	once	TRBJ1-4	TGTGCCAGCAGTTTATCAGGGGGCGTTGGGGAAAAACTGTTTTTT	CASSLSGGVGEKLFF
TRBV19	TRBD2	NA	TRBJ2-1	TGTGCCAGTAGTATATTGACTAGCTTCAATGAGCAGTTCTTC	CASSILTSFNEQFF
TRBV2	NA	NA	TRBJ2-3	TGTGCCAGCAGGAGGGTACCCATAGGCTCCGGCACAGATACGCAGTATTTT	CASRRVPIGSGTDTQYF
TRBV2	TRBD1	NA	TRBJ2-7	TGTGCCAGCAGCCCGGCCGGGACAGGGGGCGGCGAGCAGTACTTC	CASSPAGTGGGEQYF
TRBV5-6	NA	NA	TRBJ2-4	TGTGCCAGCAGCTTGATCAAAGAGGACATTCAGTACTTC	CASSLIKEDIQYF
TRBV9	NA	NA	TRBJ2-2	TGTGCCAGCAGCGTAGACCCTGGGAACACCGGGGAGCTGTTTTTT	CASSVDPGNTGELFF
TRBV18	NA	NA	TRBJ2-1	TGTGCCAGCTCACCGGAGATCCTGTCCTACAATGAGCAGTTCTTC	CASSPEILSYNEQFF
TRBV6-5	NA	NA	TRBJ2-7	TGTGCCAGCAGTTATTCAGGGGGGTCCTACGAGCAGTACTTC	CASSYSGGSYEQYF
TRBV28	NA	NA	TRBJ1-2	TGTGCCAGCAGTTTCCAGGGCGGACTTTCTTTC	CASSFQGGLSF
TRBV5-1	TRBD1	NA	TRBJ2-7	TGCGCCAGCAGCCTGGGACAGGGGGTCTACGAGCAGTACTTC	CASSLGQGVYEQYF
TRBV28	TRBD2	NA	TRBJ2-3	TGTGCCAGCAGCCCTTTGGAGCGGGAGGGTTCAGATACGCAGTATTTT	CASSPLEREGSDTQYF
TRBV5-1	NA	NA	TRBJ2-5	TGCGCCAGCAGCCCAACAAGTCCTACCCAAGAGACCCAGTACTTC	CASSPTSPTQETQYF